The source of this TCR beta chain is a study of cytomegalovirus exposure and HLA in healthy donors. Study-wide points: It emerged from a later analysis that several of the most significant clusters appeared to be linked to common viral pathogens. For most subjects, TCR beta sequences were reported to predict HLA-A and HLA-B alleles with accuracy.

This clone has only a few counts. Its antigen is not known. The primer mix had 60 Vbeta and 13 Jbeta primers. Repertoires were generated with immunoSEQ multiplex PCR, while TCRdb's copy carries only in-frame clones and drops some. The profile shows roughly 110,000 clones, 75% of them singletons. This CDR3 spans 15 amino acids. V lost 4 bases, J lost 6 bases, and 5 bases stayed unmatched. Per germline, CDR1 LNHNV and CDR2 YYDKDF (reference sequence). The sample consisted of PBMCs. This rearrangement joins TRBV15 to TRBJ1-5, with 11 bases that match TRBD1. The TCR was taken from a man aged 35-49 years in good health and CMV-seronegative. CDR3 sequence reads: CATSIRTGGFQPQHF. CDR3 coding DNA: TGTGCCACCAGCATTAGGACAGGGGGCTTTCAGCCCCAGCATTTT. Filled out from reference TRBV15 and TRBJ1-5, the complete variable domain reads DAMVIQNPRYQVTQFGKPVTLSCSQTLNHNVMYWYQQKSSQAPKLLFHYYDKDFNNEADTPDNFQSRRPNTSFCFLDIRSPGLGDTAMYLCATSIRTGGFQPQHFGDGTRLSIL.